A single sample gave rise to the 14 T cell receptor beta chains below, sequenced in a study of T-cell reconstitution after alpha-beta-depleted transplantation in children. Unique molecular identifiers were built into the TCRbeta library. TCRdb analysed the PCR reads with MiXCR anew, one entry per CDR3 protein. This sample has about 870,000 distinct CDR3 sequences, with approximately 15% found just once. The starting material was PBMCs, mostly from graft donor cells, obtained 360 days after TCRalphabeta/CD19-depleted stem cell transplant. All receptors derive from a male patient aged 10 to 17 who had a stem cell transplant for acute lymphoblastic leukemia, so the T cells may come from the graft donor.

Note on this clonotype: No DNA is shown, since the ends of the CDR3 on it are uncertain; the CDR3 is the one TCRdb lists. This chain joins TRBV7-9 and TRBJ1-4; the DNA was not used to check the table's D call, TRBD1. Germline V gene sequence: CDR1 SEHNR, CDR2 FQNEAQ (reference sequence). The CDR3 region is 14 residues in length, termini included. CDR3 region: CASSFGEGREKLFF.

The sample holds a few counts of this clonotype. In DNA, the CDR3 is TGTGCCAGCAGCTTAGAAGCGGCCAGCGATACGCAGTATTTT. Amino acid sequence: CASSLEAASDTQYF. V gene TRBV7-9 combines with J gene TRBJ2-3, with D possibly TRBD2 on 5 matching bases. The germline V gene encodes CDR1 SEHNR and CDR2 FQNEAQ (reference sequence). The V and J ends lost 1 base and 6 bases respectively, with 11 bases between them. CDR3 length equals 14 residues.

This clonotype was counted only a few times. The chain links TRBV27 to TRBJ2-1; D possibly corresponds to TRBD1 (5 bases). V lost 3 bases and J lost 2, with 11 bases in between. Per germline, CDR1 MNHEY and CDR2 SMNVEV (reference sequence). The CDR3 has 15 amino acids. Written as DNA, the CDR3 is TGTGCCAGCAGTTTTTTGGGGCAGGCCTACAATGAGCAGTTCTTC. It translates to CASSFLGQAYNEQFF.

The V and J genes are TRBV20-1 and TRBJ2-1; D is unresolved. V lost 4 bases and J lost 1, with 11 bases in between. Germline assignment: CDR1 DFQATT and CDR2 SNEGSKA (reference sequence). The CDR3 loop spans 14 amino acids. CDR3 DNA: TGCAGTGCTACCCGTCTGGCTTCCTACAATGAGCAGTTCTTC. It translates to CSATRLASYNEQFF.

This clonotype was detected many times. The chain couples TRBV12-3 or TRBV12-4 to TRBJ2-1; the D gene is possibly TRBD2 (6 bases). This CDR3 has 14 residues. V gave up 1 base and J gave up 7 bases, with 11 bases separating them. The CDR3 spells CASSLGGLTNEQFF. The CDR3 nucleotides are TGTGCCAGCAGTTTAGGAGGACTAACAAATGAGCAGTTCTTC.

The sample holds a few counts of this clonotype. This chain joins TRBV27 and TRBJ2-1, with TRBD2 matching 8 bases. The CDR3 covers 16 residues. V trimming: 0 bases; J trimming: 10 bases; junction bases outside the gene matches: 11. CDR1 is MNHEY and CDR2 is SMNVEV in the germline V gene (reference sequence). In DNA, the CDR3 is TGTGCCAGCAGTTTATCGCTCCAGCGGGAGTACGTAGAGCAGTTCTTC. Translation: CASSLSLQREYVEQFF.

This sequence joins TRBV5-1 and TRBJ1-5, with no clear D. The V end was cut by 3 bases, the J end by 2 bases, with 15 bases between. CDR1 and CDR2 (germline): SGHRS, YFSETQ. The CDR3 spans 16 residues. This chain's CDR3 is CASSSSPLMGNQPQHF. CDR3 nucleotide sequence: TGCGCCAGCAGCTCTTCACCTCTCATGGGCAATCAGCCCCAGCATTTT.

The V and J genes are TRBV5-1 and TRBJ1-2, with unresolved D. In germline, CDR1 is SGHRS, CDR2 YFSETQ. CDR3 length: 16 amino acids. V was trimmed by 4 bases and J by 0 bases, leaving 16 bases between them. CDR3: CASSGPGNSPNYGYTF. For the CDR3, the DNA is TGCGCCAGCAGCGGGCCGGGAAATAGCCCTAACTATGGCTACACCTTC.

The sample holds a few counts of this clonotype. This chain links TRBV20-1 with TRBJ2-3; TRBD1 is a possible D gene (6 bases). The ends were cut back, 1 base at V and 0 bases at J, with 11 bases in the middle. This CDR3 region has 15 residues. Germline assignment: CDR1 DFQATT and CDR2 SNEGSKA (reference sequence). For the CDR3, the DNA is TGCAGTGCTAGAGGGGACAAAACTAGCACAGATACGCAGTATTTT. Its protein is CSARGDKTSTDTQYF.

The gene calls are TRBV11-1 and TRBJ1-4, with unresolved D. Trimming pared 4 bases from V and 0 bases from J, leaving 18 bases between. Germline V gene data show CDR1 as SGHAT and CDR2 as FQDESV (reference sequence). The CDR3 consists of 18 residues. Written as DNA, the CDR3 is TGTGCCAGCAGCTCCCCAGCAATTAAAGCTACAACTAATGAAAAACTGTTTTTT. It is translated as CASSSPAIKATTNEKLFF.

This clonotype was counted only a few times. As DNA, the CDR3 is TGTGCCAGCAAACCTAGCGGGGGGTTTAATGAGCAGTTCTTC. Protein: CASKPSGGFNEQFF. The chain is built from TRBV12-3 or TRBV12-4 and TRBJ2-1; TRBD2 matches at 11 bases. The ends lost 7 bases at V and 7 bases at J; junction bases unmatched: 6. The CDR3 has 14 amino acids.

This chain joins TRBV5-1 and TRBJ2-1; D gene unclear. The germline gives CDR1 SGHRS, CDR2 YFSETQ. V lost 1 base, J lost 0 bases, and 11 bases lay in between. This CDR3 comprises 16 residues. CDR3 protein: CASSLFAGSSYNEQFF. The CDR3 DNA sequence: TGCGCCAGCAGCTTGTTTGCAGGATCCTCCTACAATGAGCAGTTCTTC.

CDR3: CASSYKVERGQRYEQYF. The CDR3 coding sequence is TGTGCCAGCAGTTACAAGGTGGAGAGGGGACAACGTTACGAGCAGTACTTC. The chain links TRBV6-2 or TRBV6-3 to TRBJ2-7, with TRBD1 as a possible D gene (6 bases). Looked up from germline, CDR1 is MNHEY and CDR2 is SVGEGT. V was shortened by 2 bases and J by 4 bases, with 21 bases between the two germline ends. This CDR3 comprises 17 residues.

There are a few counts of this clonotype. The chain carries TRBV20-1 and TRBJ2-2; 8 positions match TRBD1. The CDR3 loop spans 16 amino acids. Germline CDR1 DFQATT, CDR2 SNEGSKA (reference sequence). V was clipped by 0 bases and J by 4 bases; unmatched bases: 7. CDR3 nucleotide sequence: TGCAGTGCTAGAGAACCGGGACAGGATCCCACCGGGGAGCTGTTTTTT. It encodes CSAREPGQDPTGELFF.